The 30 T cell receptor beta chains reported below all come from one sample, sequenced in a study of shared clonotypes between healthy human individuals. The protocol was immunoSEQ multiplex PCR, while the TCRdb copy is restricted to in-frame clones and leaves out a portion. The data contain under 2,500,000 clones, around 95% of them singletons. Sequencing was done on a sample of naive CD4+ T cells sorted from blood. Documented subset: CD45RA+ positively selected. These receptors came from a man between 18 and 35 years old in good health.

The chain joins TRBV7-2 to TRBJ1-3; tentatively, D is TRBD1 (5 bases). Per germline, CDR1 SGHTA and CDR2 FQGNSA. Trimming cost V 2 bases and J 0 bases, with 11 bases left between them. CDR3 length: 16 amino acids. The CDR3 reads CASSLKGTGSGNTIYF. For the CDR3, the DNA is TGTGCCAGCAGCTTAAAGGGGACGGGCTCTGGAAACACCATATATTTT.

The chain carries TRBV6-5 and TRBJ2-1; 10 bases map to TRBD1. This CDR3 contains 16 residues. J was trimmed by 8 bases and V by 0 bases; bases with no gene match: 7. In germline, CDR1 is MNHEY, CDR2 SVGAGI. CDR3 nucleotides: TGTGCCAGCAGTTACTCGGGACAGGGGTTAATTGATGAGCAGTTCTTC. Encoded protein: CASSYSGQGLIDEQFF.

To note about this clone: This CDR3 is also generated by other DNA sequences in the sample. This chain connects TRBV18 to TRBJ2-7, with D unresolved. The CDR3 consists of 11 residues. Trimming removed 3 bases from V and 7 bases from J, with 7 bases in between. Germline V gene lookup returns CDR1 KGHSH and CDR2 LQKENI. The CDR3 DNA reads as TGTGCCAGCTCACCCTCGAATGAGCAGTACTTC. Its translation: CASSPSNEQYF.

In regard to this clone: Other DNA sequences in this specimen translate into the identical CDR3. This chain joins TRBV30 and TRBJ2-3; D gene uncertain. Trimming cost V 0 bases and J 5 bases, with 6 bases left between them. This CDR3 spans 12 amino acids. Germline lookup yields CDR1 GTSNPN and CDR2 SVGIG (reference sequence). The DNA of the CDR3 is TGTGCCTGGAGTGTACTGGAAGATACGCAGTATTTT. It codes for CAWSVLEDTQYF. The complete variable domain, with remaining parts taken from reference TRBV30 and TRBJ2-3, reads SQTIHQWPATLVQPVGSPLSLECTVEGTSNPNLYWYRQAAGRGLQLLFYSVGIGQISSEVPQNLSASRPQDRQFILSSKKLLLSDSGFYLCAWSVLEDTQYFGPGTRLTVL.

This clone was recorded only once. The gene calls are TRBV6-1 and TRBJ1-2, with D hard to call. Germline V lookup: CDR1 MNHNS, CDR2 SASEGT. This CDR3 has 14 amino acids. V lost 2 bases to trimming and J lost 0 bases, with 7 bases between them. The CDR3 reads CASSEFLANYGYTF. CDR3 nucleotide sequence: TGTGCCAGCAGTGAATTTCTAGCTAACTATGGCTACACCTTC.

V gene TRBV7-9 combines with J gene TRBJ2-1; 16 positions agree with TRBD2. The CDR3 spans 18 residues. The germline V gene encodes CDR1 SEHNR and CDR2 FQNEAQ (reference sequence). The V and J ends lost 5 bases and 2 bases, in that order; junction bases with no gene match: 6. Here the CDR3 DNA reads TGTGCCAGCAGCCGGGGACTAGCGGGAGGGAGGGCCTACAATGAGCAGTTCTTC. It yields the protein CASSRGLAGGRAYNEQFF.

This clone was observed once. V and J are TRBV19 and TRBJ2-7; 13 bases match TRBD2. CDR3 length: 16 residues. The germline V gene has CDR1 LNHDA and CDR2 SQIVND (reference sequence). Trimming removed 0 bases from V and 7 bases from J; junction bases left unmatched: 6. CDR3 DNA sequence: TGTGCCAGTAGTATAGACGGACTAGCGGGAGCCTGGGAGCAGTACTTC. It encodes CASSIDGLAGAWEQYF.

This rearrangement joins TRBV12-2 to TRBJ2-7; TRBD2 was called by the table and not checked on the DNA. TRBV12-2 is deemed a pseudogene. The CDR3 consists of 15 residues. CDR3 in DNA: TGTGCAAGTCGCTTAGCCTGGGACTTCACCTACGAGCAGTACTTC. The encoded protein is CASRLAWDFTYEQYF.

The chain uses TRBV19 and TRBJ1-5; D is ambiguous. V gave up 6 bases and J gave up 0 bases, with 9 bases separating them. The CDR3 extends over 14 amino acids. CDR1 is LNHDA, CDR2 SQIVND, per germline (reference sequence). CDR3 in DNA: TGTGCCAGTAGCCCCAAGAGTAGCAATCAGCCCCAGCATTTT. Residues: CASSPKSSNQPQHF.

This chain connects TRBV2 to TRBJ1-4; 8 bases are shared with TRBD1. V shed 5 bases and J 8 bases; nucleotides not matched to a gene: 10. In germline, CDR1 is SNHLY, CDR2 FYNNEI. The CDR3 contains 15 residues. The chain's CDR3 is CASSQDRGRGEKLFF. For the CDR3, the DNA is TGTGCCAGCAGTCAAGACAGGGGTAGAGGCGAAAAACTGTTTTTT.

The chain combines TRBV5-8 with TRBJ2-1; D call uncertain. Trimming took 5 bases from V and 10 from J, leaving 16 bases between them. This CDR3 has 13 amino acids. Germline CDR1 SGHTS, CDR2 YDEGEE. The CDR3 sequence is CASSLRGTMEQFF. The CDR3 nucleotides are TGTGCCAGCAGTTTAAGAGGTACAATGGAGCAGTTCTTC.

The rearrangement joins TRBV5-4 to TRBJ2-2, with 8 bases aligning to TRBD1. V lost 5 bases to trimming and J lost 2 bases; unmatched junction nucleotides: 11. Per the germline V gene, CDR1 is SGHNT and CDR2 is YYREEE (reference sequence). The CDR3 loop spans 17 amino acids. The CDR3 region has the DNA TGTGCCAGCAGAACAGGGGGGCTAAGCCCAAACACCGGGGAGCTGTTTTTT. This sequence encodes CASRTGGLSPNTGELFF.

The chain couples TRBV11-3 to TRBJ1-1; 9 bases line up with TRBD1. Unmatched junction bases numbered 14, after V lost 9 bases and J lost 3 bases. The CDR3 totals 16 residues. The V gene's germline CDR1 is SGHNT and CDR2 YENEEA. The CDR3 DNA is TGTGCCAGTCCCCGCCGGGGACAGGGTGCGGACACTGAAGCTTTCTTT. This encodes CASPRRGQGADTEAFF.

This chain links TRBV6-5 with TRBJ2-3, with a weak D call TRBD2 (6 bases). CDR3 length: 16 residues. Trimming took 0 bases from V and 4 from J, leaving 14 bases between them. Looked up from germline, CDR1 is MNHEY and CDR2 is SVGAGI. CDR3 in amino acids: CASSYSTGVGADTQYF. CDR3 in DNA: TGTGCCAGCAGTTACTCGACGGGGGTAGGTGCAGATACGCAGTATTTT.

The rearrangement uses TRBV15 and TRBJ1-1; unclear D gene. This CDR3 region has 13 residues. Trimming removed 1 base from V and 4 bases from J, with 7 bases in between. CDR1 and CDR2 (germline): LNHNV, YYDKDF (reference sequence). The CDR3 DNA is TGTGCCACCAGCAGAGCGGCCTCCACTGAAGCTTTCTTT. Its translation: CATSRAASTEAFF.

This chain connects TRBV10-3 to TRBJ2-7; D is perhaps TRBD2 (7 bases). The CDR3 has 15 residues. The germline V and J ends were trimmed by 10 bases and 2 bases, with 21 bases remaining between them. The V gene's germline CDR1 is ENHRY and CDR2 SYGVKD. CDR3 sequence (DNA): TGTGCCACCCTTCCTGCGGGGGCCAGCACCTACGAGCAGTACTTC. Translating gives CATLPAGASTYEQYF.

This clone was seen only once. The chain couples TRBV30 to TRBJ2-2; 12 nucleotides align to TRBD1. Per the germline V gene, CDR1 is GTSNPN and CDR2 is SVGIG (reference sequence). This CDR3 comprises 12 residues. V lost 8 bases to trimming and J lost 6 bases; unmatched junction nucleotides: 1. The CDR3 DNA reads as TGTGCCGGGACAGGGGGCTCCGGGGAGCTGTTTTTT. This gives the protein CAGTGGSGELFF.

The V and J genes are TRBV5-6 and TRBJ2-7; TRBD1 agrees at 7 bases. The CDR3 runs 14 residues. The V gene end was trimmed by 5 bases and the J gene end by 5 bases; junction bases not matched to a gene: 10. Germline V lookup: CDR1 SGHDT, CDR2 YYEEEE. The CDR3 DNA sequence: TGTGCCAGCAGTAGGCTTGGGACAGATGACGAGCAGTACTTC. Protein sequence: CASSRLGTDDEQYF.

V gene TRBV5-1 combines with J gene TRBJ2-1; 8 bases align to TRBD2. Germline V gives CDR1 SGHRS, CDR2 YFSETQ. Trimming took 0 bases from V and 2 from J; bases not matched to a gene: 1. The CDR3 contains 15 residues. In DNA, the CDR3 is TGCGCCAGCAGCTTGGAACTAGCGGCCTACAATGAGCAGTTCTTC. Protein sequence: CASSLELAAYNEQFF.

The rearrangement links TRBV29-1 to TRBJ1-3; no clear D gene. CDR3 length: 13 residues. Germline CDR1 and CDR2: SQVTM and ANQGSEA. V lost 2 bases to trimming and J lost 0 bases, with 5 bases between them. CDR3 in DNA: TGCAGCGTTGAAAAGGGCTCTGGAAACACCATATATTTT. It encodes CSVEKGSGNTIYF.

The rearrangement links TRBV19 to TRBJ1-3; D is unresolved. Per germline, CDR1 LNHDA and CDR2 SQIVND (reference sequence). CDR3 length: 15 amino acids. V was shortened by 5 bases and J by 0 bases, with 11 bases between the two germline ends. In DNA, the CDR3 is TGTGCCAGTAGTCCTCGGCCCGGCTCTGGAAACACCATATATTTT. It specifies CASSPRPGSGNTIYF. The variable domain in full, completed from reference TRBV19 and TRBJ1-3, reads DGGITQSPKYLFRKEGQNVTLSCEQNLNHDAMYWYRQDPGQGLRLIYYSQIVNDFQKGDIAEGYSVSREKKESFPLTVTSAQKNPTAFYLCASSPRPGSGNTIYFGEGSWLTVV.

This chain links TRBV6-5 with TRBJ1-5; D not certain. The V end lost 2 bases, the J end lost 4 bases, and 6 bases lay between the germline ends. This CDR3 comprises 13 residues. Germline values: CDR1 MNHEY, CDR2 SVGAGI. DNA for the CDR3: TGTGCCAGCAGTTACGGGAAGAATCAGCCCCAGCATTTT. This codes for CASSYGKNQPQHF.

On this clone: At the DNA level, this CDR3 is encoded by other sequences in the same sample as well. This chain links TRBV7-9 with TRBJ2-3, with D unresolved. The V gene lost 7 bases and the J gene lost 0 bases, with 11 bases spanning the gap. CDR1 and CDR2 from the germline V gene are SEHNR and FQNEAQ (reference sequence). This CDR3 contains 14 residues. CDR3: CASTRTGSTDTQYF. The CDR3 bases are TGTGCCAGCACGAGAACGGGTAGCACAGATACGCAGTATTTT.

The DNA for the CDR3 is TGTGCCAGCAGCGTAAATCCAATCAGCACAGATACGCAGTATTTT. As protein: CASSVNPISTDTQYF. This chain joins TRBV9 and TRBJ2-3; D is uncertain. The CDR3 sequence is 15 residues long. Germline V gene sequence: CDR1 SGDLS, CDR2 YYNGEE. V was clipped by 1 base and J by 0 bases, with 9 bases between them.

This chain links TRBV6-6 with TRBJ1-4; D call uncertain. Germline V CDR1 and CDR2: MNHNY, SVGAGI (reference sequence). The CDR3 consists of 11 residues. V was shortened by 3 bases and J by 10 bases, with 6 bases between the two germline ends. DNA for the CDR3: TGTGCCAGCAGTTATCGAGGAAAACTGTTTTTT. Translation: CASSYRGKLFF.

This sequence joins TRBV6-5 and TRBJ1-1; 8 nucleotides line up with TRBD1. There are 15 residues in the CDR3. Germline V CDR1 and CDR2: MNHEY, SVGAGI. The trim removed 6 bases at V and 7 bases at J, leaving 13 bases unmatched. The DNA of the CDR3 is TGTGCCAGCAGGGGACGTCTAGACAGGGGACTTGAAGCTTTCTTT. Residues: CASRGRLDRGLEAFF.

V is TRBV5-1 and J is TRBJ1-3; D is unclear. Trimming took off 4 bases at V and 0 bases at J, with 11 bases between the two ends. Germline V gives CDR1 SGHRS, CDR2 YFSETQ. CDR3 length: 15 amino acids. The CDR3 region has the DNA TGCGCCAGCAGCACGGACCCGTACTCTGGAAACACCATATATTTT. Protein product: CASSTDPYSGNTIYF. Combining the CDR3 with reference TRBV5-1 and TRBJ1-3 gives the whole variable domain KAGVTQTPRYLIKTRGQQVTLSCSPISGHRSVSWYQQTPGQGLQFLFEYFSETQRNKGNFPGRFSGRQFSNSRSEMNVSTLELGDSALYLCASSTDPYSGNTIYFGEGSWLTVV.

The V gene is TRBV30, the J gene TRBJ1-4; D is undetermined. The CDR3 runs to 13 residues. The germline V gene has CDR1 GTSNPN and CDR2 SVGIG (reference sequence). Trimming shortened V by 2 bases and J by 5 bases, and 9 bases separated the two germline ends. In nucleotides, the CDR3 is TGTGCCTGGAGTTGGCAGGCAAATGAAAAACTGTTTTTT. This encodes CAWSWQANEKLFF.

Only a few counts were recorded for this clone. The chain joins TRBV28 to TRBJ1-2, with TRBD1 matching 7 bases. V dropped 7 bases and J dropped 0; count of bases not matched to a gene: 11. CDR3 length equals 16 residues. The germline V gene encodes CDR1 MDHEN and CDR2 SYDVKM. CDR3 protein: CASKAGGTATNYGYTF. The CDR3 nucleotides are TGTGCCAGCAAAGCAGGTGGGACAGCGACTAACTATGGCTACACCTTC.

This clone was picked up one time. The J gene is TRBJ2-2, the V gene TRBV6-1; TRBD1 agrees at 10 bases. J was trimmed by 7 bases and V by 8 bases; bases with no gene match: 10. The CDR3 covers 15 residues. The V gene's germline CDR1 is MNHNS and CDR2 SASEGT. CDR3 region: CASLPGTGVIGELFF. CDR3 DNA: TGTGCCAGCCTCCCCGGGACAGGGGTAATCGGGGAGCTGTTTTTT.